This T cell receptor (beta chain) was obtained from a study of blood T cell repertoires in COVID-19 (TCRdb year 2020). The study in broad terms: The collaborator samples originated in the United States, Italy and Spain and spanned the acute and convalescent phases of COVID-19. A de-identified subject ID, COVID-19 status, age in years and sex were almost always included in the sample metadata. The material from the prospective study consisted of cDNA or gDNA derived from T cells, B-cell-depleted T cells, or PBMCs. Deeply sampled blood TCRbeta repertoires from subjects exposed to, actively infected with, or recovered from COVID-19 were included in the dataset. The samples were drawn from two sources: the first 160 participants of the ongoing ImmuneRACE study, and 1,000 to 1,500 subjects contributed by 6 global collaborators. The repertoires were made available in a free public database intended to serve as a resource for research on the immune response to SARS-CoV-2. Where HLA class I and class II types were available, the types were taken from metadata supplied by the sample provider, not from assay-based typing.

Each collaborating institution followed its own protocols to collect whole blood in K2EDTA tubes. Collaborator samples were shipped for TCRbeta analysis as frozen whole blood, isolated PBMCs, or DNA extracted from either sample type. What the study reported, not specific to this receptor: The quantity of clinical and demographic metadata differed by source and by participant and was supplied without curation.

On this clone itself: Its antigen target is currently unknown. Base quality data are lacking; no much larger clone is found one base away.

The immunoSEQ Assay, a bias-controlled multiplex PCR, was used to amplify TCRbeta CDR3 regions from genomic DNA. On the authors' methods: The number of nucleated cells in each sample was estimated by amplification of reference gene primers within the assay. To quantify the absolute abundance of each unique TCRbeta CDR3 rearrangement, sequence reads were collapsed and filtered. For each sample, productive Simpson clonality was calculated as the square root of Simpson's diversity index across productive rearrangements. This is the immuneACCESS table as TCRdb keeps it, with only in-frame sequences that have V and J called. A part of the clones is gone; compared with another copy, unresolved V genes explain less than half, and the rest is unexplained. That table gives V, J and clone size, and the DNA gave D and trimming. The sample has approximately 120,000 clones on record, under 90% of them singletons. Together, the top ten hold 6% to 7% of the sample.

Trimming accounts for 4 bases at V and 2 bases at J, while the number of junction bases matched to no gene is 9. CDR1 and CDR2, per the germline V gene, are SGHDT and YYEEEE. Its CDR3 holds 16 amino acids, cysteine through phenylalanine. Just the 48-base CDR3 DNA is kept, in frame starting at base 1. The V gene is TRBV5-6 and the J gene is TRBJ1-5, and TRBD1 aligns with 7 junction nucleotides. This TCR was sampled from a woman aged 45-60 years with acute or convalescent COVID-19. Sequenced sample: peripheral blood. Here is the DNA: TGTGCCAGCAGCAGTCGCGGAGGGACAGGCAATCAGCCCCAGCATTTT. It is translated as CASSSRGGTGNQPQHF.